The 9 T cell receptor beta chains below all came from one sample that was sequenced in a study of T cell clonotyping in hematopoietic cell transplantation. The data were produced by immunoSEQ multiplex PCR, yet TCRdb's version contains in-frame clones alone and is incomplete. The sample has 15,000 to 20,000 clones, 80% to 90% seen once. Sequenced material: peripheral blood mononuclear cells. These receptors were taken from a woman between 40 and 55 years old in good health. Some clones in this sample may be carry-over from other donors' samples.

This chain connects TRBV5-6 to TRBJ2-7; D is undetermined. V lost 0 bases and J 7 bases, leaving 5 bases between the germline ends. The length of the CDR3 is 11 residues. From germline, CDR1 is SGHDT and CDR2 YYEEEE. The DNA for the CDR3 is TGTGCCAGCAGCTTGGAAAGAGAGCAGTACTTC. It specifies CASSLEREQYF.

The chain is built from TRBV6-5 and TRBJ1-5; 7 bases match TRBD1. From germline, CDR1 is MNHEY and CDR2 SVGAGI. This CDR3 is 15 amino acids long. J gave up 4 bases and V 2 bases, and 5 bases lay outside the gene matches. Written as DNA, the CDR3 is TGTGCCAGCAGTTACCACACAGGGGAGAATCAGCCCCAGCATTTT. It yields the protein CASSYHTGENQPQHF.

The chain joins TRBV7-2 to TRBJ2-7, with D possibly being TRBD1 (8 bases). CDR1 SGHTA and CDR2 FQGNSA come from the germline V gene. CDR3 length equals 13 residues. The V end was cut by 4 bases, the J end by 7 bases, with 14 bases between. CDR3 sequence reads: CASSSNRGGEQYF. The CDR3 DNA is TGTGCCAGCAGCTCTAACAGGGGGGGAGAGCAGTACTTC.

A word on this clone: The junction departs from germline at one end; a sequencing error may be responsible. The V and J genes are TRBV29-1 and TRBJ1-5; D uncertain. Germline V gene lookup returns CDR1 SQVTM and CDR2 ANQGSEA. This CDR3 has 13 residues. CDR3 sequence: CSVKDGSNQPQHF. The CDR3 bases are TGCAGCGTTAAAGACGGTAGCAATCAGCCCCAGCATTTT.

This chain connects TRBV10-1 to TRBJ2-7, with TRBD2 as a possible D gene (5 bases). The CDR3 runs 14 residues. Germline V gene sequence: CDR1 WNHNN, CDR2 SYGVQD (reference sequence). The V end lost 2 bases, the J end lost 3 bases, and 11 bases lay between the germline ends. The CDR3 is CASSEGPADYEQYF. The CDR3 region has the DNA TGCGCCAGCAGTGAGGGGCCAGCGGACTACGAGCAGTACTTC.

This chain links TRBV9 with TRBJ2-1; 9 bases agree with TRBD2. The CDR3 length is 15 residues. Trimming cost V 4 bases and J 6 bases; bases outside gene matches: 8. CDR1 SGDLS and CDR2 YYNGEE come from the germline V gene. The CDR3 DNA reads TGTGCCAGCAGCCCCGAGGGGACTAGCAGCAATGAGCAGTTCTTC. Protein sequence: CASSPEGTSSNEQFF.

Of note for this clone: One end of the junction does not line up with germline, which may come from a read error. The V call is TRBV7-7, the J call TRBJ2-1; D unresolved. Germline CDR1 and CDR2: SSHAT and FNYEAQ (reference sequence). The CDR3 loop spans 13 amino acids. Here the CDR3 DNA reads TGTGCTAGCAGCAAAGACCGGGTCAATGAGCAGTTCTTC. Encoded protein: CASSKDRVNEQFF.

The chain carries TRBV29-1 and TRBJ1-6; a weak D match, TRBD1 (6 bases). V lost 6 bases and J lost 6, with 12 bases in between. Germline V gene lookup returns CDR1 SQVTM and CDR2 ANQGSEA. The CDR3 is 13 residues long. The CDR3, as DNA: TGCAGCGTGGCAGGGGAAATTAATTCACCCCTCCACTTT. The encoded protein is CSVAGEINSPLHF.

This clone was picked up a small number of times. This chain links TRBV4-3 with TRBJ2-1; TRBD2 might be the D (6 bases). The V gene lost 0 bases and the J gene lost 4 bases, with 16 bases spanning the gap. Looked up from germline, CDR1 is LGHNA and CDR2 is YSLEER. The CDR3 is 17 residues long. In DNA form, the CDR3 reads TGCGCCAGCAGCCAAGAGGCTAAACCTAGCGAGTACAATGAGCAGTTCTTC. Its translation is CASSQEAKPSEYNEQFF.